The rows below give T cell receptor beta chains drawn from one sample of a study of blood T cell repertoires in COVID-19. The table came from immunoSEQ multiplex PCR; TCRdb's copy has only in-frame clones and leaves some out. The table shows approximately 110,000 clones, with around 82% occurring only once. The sample was peripheral blood. Every receptor here comes from a woman in her fifties or sixties with acute or convalescent COVID-19. Each CDR3 is given with its conserved first and last residue.

j_gene,v_gene,CDR3aa
TRBJ1-3,TRBV6-6,CASKKGGIGNTIYF
TRBJ1-2,TRBV5-4,CASSDAERGSLYYGYTF
TRBJ1-1,TRBV21-1,CASSRLSQGKSLRDPFEAFF
TRBJ1-2,TRBV14,CASSQSGTGYGYTF
TRBJ1-5,TRBV18,CASSPTTLNSNQPQHF
TRBJ1-1,TRBV5-5,CASSLLGGTEAFF
TRBJ1-4,TRBV11-2,CASSFVEDGKLFF
TRBJ1-4,TRBV15,CATSRDSGTNEKLFF
TRBJ1-1,TRBV5-8,CASSLNGENTEAFF
TRBJ1-1,TRBV5-1,CASSLGPRGQTEAFF
TRBJ1-3,TRBV12-5,CASGAGQLNSGNTIYF
TRBJ1-2,TRBV19,CASSQLAPQGAYGYTF
TRBJ1-6,TRBV10-2,CASGTGADNSPLHF
TRBJ2-2,TRBV7-3,CASSQGVGELFF
TRBJ2-7,TRBV21-1,CASSKLETYEQYF
TRBJ2-1,TRBV9,CASSQTDYAEQFF
TRBJ1-2,TRBV6-4,CASRATGSNGYTF
TRBJ2-1,TRBV12-3/TRBV12-4,CASSLRNEQFF
TRBJ1-2,TRBV10-2,CASSGDIYYGYTF
TRBJ2-7,TRBV27,CASSGRDGGAPRSYEQYF
TRBJ1-5,TRBV19,CASSITGQGQPQHF
TRBJ1-2,TRBV3-1/TRBV3-2,CASSQSDKDGYTF
TRBJ1-6,TRBV6-4,CASSATGTGSSYNSPLHF
TRBJ2-1,TRBV5-6,CASSRVPGGNEQFF
TRBJ2-7,TRBV12-3/TRBV12-4,CASGQGPYEQYF
TRBJ1-3,TRBV30,CAWNTKPTENTIYF
TRBJ1-2,TRBV11-3,CASIRQGEDGYTF
TRBJ2-7,TRBV20-1,CSARDRGEQYF
TRBJ2-2,TRBV11-3,CASSSRGTTGELFF
TRBJ2-3,TRBV2,CASSRLTSGAHTQYF
TRBJ1-5,TRBV28,CASSLPGQGANQPQHF
TRBJ2-3,TRBV7-2,CASSLGMGGTQYF